A single T cell receptor (beta chain) is shown here with its context. The sample belongs to a study of T cell responses to AZD1222 COVID-19 vaccine. TCRdb's copy holds only in-frame clones and misses some; the assay was immunoSEQ multiplex PCR. The repertoire consists of some 56,000 clones, with 75% to 90% occurring once and the leading ten covering roughly 6.1%. Sequencing used peripheral blood, obtained 28 days after the second AZD1222 dose. The clonotype comes from an adult who received the AZD1222 COVID-19 vaccine.

CDR3 coding DNA: TGTGCCAGTAGTATTCAGGCAGGGGTTAGCACTGAAGCTTTCTTT. Amino acid sequence: CASSIQAGVSTEAFF. The chain carries TRBV19 and TRBJ1-1; tentatively, D is TRBD1 (6 bases). CDR3 size: 15 residues. Germline V gene lookup returns CDR1 LNHDA and CDR2 SQIVND (reference sequence). Trimming took off 3 bases at V and 4 bases at J, with 15 bases between the two ends.